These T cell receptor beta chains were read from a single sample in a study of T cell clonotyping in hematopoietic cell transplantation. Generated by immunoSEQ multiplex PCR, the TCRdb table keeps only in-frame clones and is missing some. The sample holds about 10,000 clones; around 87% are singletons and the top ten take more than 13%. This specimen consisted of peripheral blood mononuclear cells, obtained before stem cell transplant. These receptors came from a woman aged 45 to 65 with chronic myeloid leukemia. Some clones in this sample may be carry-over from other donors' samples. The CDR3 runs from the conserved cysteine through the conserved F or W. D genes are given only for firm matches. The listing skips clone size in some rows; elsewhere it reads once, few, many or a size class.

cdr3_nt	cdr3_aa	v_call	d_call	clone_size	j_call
TGTGCCAGCAGTTTCCCCTCGGGGAGGGGAGATACGCAGTATTTT	CASSFPSGRGDTQYF	TRBV28	TRBD2	NA	TRBJ2-3
TGTGCCAGCAGCTTGGGGACAGACCCATCCTACGAGCAGTACTTC	CASSLGTDPSYEQYF	TRBV5-4	NA	NA	TRBJ2-7
TGTGCAAGTCGCTTACGGACAGGGGAGTACTATGAGCAGTTCTTC	CASRLRTGEYYEQFF	TRBV12-2	NA	few	TRBJ2-1
TGTGCCAGCAGTCCGCTGGACAATGAGCAGTTCTTC	CASSPLDNEQFF	TRBV27	NA	NA	TRBJ2-1
TGCAGCGTTGCTCGTCGGGAGAGTGTAAATGAGCAGTTCTTC	CSVARRESVNEQFF	TRBV29-1	NA	NA	TRBJ2-1
TGTGCCAGCAGCTTAGATAAACTAGCGGGAGACCTAGCCTACGAGCAGTACTTC	CASSLDKLAGDLAYEQYF	TRBV11-2	TRBD2	NA	TRBJ2-7
TGTGCCAGCAGCTTAGAACGAACGGGGTACAATGAGCAGTTCTTC	CASSLERTGYNEQFF	TRBV7-6	NA	NA	TRBJ2-1
TGCGCCAGCAGCCTTCTTTCCGGGGTTAATGAAAAACTGTTTTTT	CASSLLSGVNEKLFF	TRBV5-1	NA	NA	TRBJ1-4
TGCGCCAGCAGGACAGGGGGCTCCGGGGAGCTGTTTTTT	CASRTGGSGELFF	TRBV10-2	TRBD1	NA	TRBJ2-2
TGCAGCGTTGGACTAGCGGGAGTTCACTCTGGGGCCAACGTCCTGACTTTC	CSVGLAGVHSGANVLTF	TRBV29-1	TRBD2	NA	TRBJ2-6
TGTGCCAGCAGCCCCGGGGTAGCAGATCTGTCGGAGACCCAGTACTTC	CASSPGVADLSETQYF	TRBV7-9	NA	NA	TRBJ2-5
TGTGCCAGCAGCGCCGCGAGGGGCGGGGACACTGAAGCTTTCTTT	CASSAARGGDTEAFF	TRBV5-6	NA	NA	TRBJ1-1
TGTGCCAGCAGCCCTAGGACAGGGGGCAGAAGCTACACCTTC	CASSPRTGGRSYTF	TRBV28	TRBD1	NA	TRBJ1-2
TGTGCCAGTAGTATTCTTGGCGGTGAGCAGTTCTTC	CASSILGGEQFF	TRBV19	NA	NA	TRBJ2-1
TGCGCCAGCAGTGACCACTACGAGCAGTACTTC	CASSDHYEQYF	TRBV10-2	NA	NA	TRBJ2-7
TGCAGTGCTACTCCCTGGGGCGAGCAGTACTTC	CSATPWGEQYF	TRBV20-1	NA	NA	TRBJ2-7
TGTGCCAGCAGAGAGACCGGGACAGTATCACCCGAGCAGTACTTC	CASRETGTVSPEQYF	TRBV28	TRBD1	NA	TRBJ2-7
TGTGCCAGCAGTTACGAAGGGAACACTGAAGCTTTCTTT	CASSYEGNTEAFF	TRBV6-5	NA	NA	TRBJ1-1
TGCGCCAGCAGCAGGGAGCATGGGGCCAACGTCCTGACTTTC	CASSREHGANVLTF	TRBV4-1	NA	NA	TRBJ2-6
TGCGCCAGCAGCTTGGTTGGGGGGAATGAGCAGTTCTTC	CASSLVGGNEQFF	TRBV5-1	NA	NA	TRBJ2-1
TGTGCCAGCAGCGTATCGACAGGGGATCACTATGGCTACACCTTC	CASSVSTGDHYGYTF	TRBV9	TRBD1	NA	TRBJ1-2
TGTGCCAGCAGCTTAGCGGTTCGGACAGGGAACACCTACGAGCAGTACTTC	CASSLAVRTGNTYEQYF	TRBV7-2	TRBD1	NA	TRBJ2-7